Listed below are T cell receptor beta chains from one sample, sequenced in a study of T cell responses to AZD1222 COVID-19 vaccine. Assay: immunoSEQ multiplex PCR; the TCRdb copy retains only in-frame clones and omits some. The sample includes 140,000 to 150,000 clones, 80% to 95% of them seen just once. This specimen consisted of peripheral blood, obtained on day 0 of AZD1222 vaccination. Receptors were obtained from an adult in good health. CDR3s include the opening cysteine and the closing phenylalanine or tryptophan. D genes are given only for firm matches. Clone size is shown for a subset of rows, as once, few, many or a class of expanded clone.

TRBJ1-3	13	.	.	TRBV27	TGTGCCAGCAGTCCCCGTGGGCGGAACACCATATATTTT	CASSPRGRNTIYF
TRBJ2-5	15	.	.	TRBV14	TGTGCCAGCAGCCAGGGGACGGTAAACCAAGAGACCCAGTACTTC	CASSQGTVNQETQYF
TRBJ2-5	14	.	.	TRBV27	TGTGCCAGCAGTTTACGCCTAACCGCGGAGACCCAGTACTTC	CASSLRLTAETQYF
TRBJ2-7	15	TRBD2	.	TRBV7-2	TGTGCCAGCAGCTTAACTAGCGGGAGGTTCGACGAGCAGTACTTC	CASSLTSGRFDEQYF
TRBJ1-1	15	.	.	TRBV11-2	TGTGCCAGCGGACCTCTATGGGGCCCTGGCACTGAAGCTTTCTTT	CASGPLWGPGTEAFF
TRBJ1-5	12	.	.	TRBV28	TGTGCCAGCAGTTTATCCCTTCCGCCCCAGCATTTT	CASSLSLPPQHF
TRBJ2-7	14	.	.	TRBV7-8	TGTGCCAGCAGCCCCGGCCCGAGCTCCTACGAGCAGTACTTC	CASSPGPSSYEQYF
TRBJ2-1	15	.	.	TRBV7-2	TGTGCCAGCAGCGTATCACGGAGGGCCGACAATGAGCAGTTCTTC	CASSVSRRADNEQFF
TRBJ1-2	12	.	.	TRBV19	TGTGCCAGTAGTTTTACAGCGGACGGCTACACCTTC	CASSFTADGYTF
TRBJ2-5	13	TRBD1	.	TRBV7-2	TGTGCCAGCAGCTCGGACAGGGTGGAGACCCAGTACTTC	CASSSDRVETQYF
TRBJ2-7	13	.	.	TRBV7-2	TGTGCCAGCAGTTCCACAGGGACCTACGAGCAGTACTTC	CASSSTGTYEQYF
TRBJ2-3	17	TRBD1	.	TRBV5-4	TGTGCCAGCAGCCGGCCCCGACAGGGTTTTCTCACAGATACGCAGTATTTT	CASSRPRQGFLTDTQYF
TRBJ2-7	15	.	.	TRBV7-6	TGTGCCAGCAGCCCTTTCAGCGGGTCGTCCTACGAGCAGTACTTC	CASSPFSGSSYEQYF
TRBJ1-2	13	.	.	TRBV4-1	TGCGCCAGCAGCCATCGGACGGATTCAGGCTACACCTTC	CASSHRTDSGYTF
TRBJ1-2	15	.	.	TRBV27	TGTGCCAGCAGGGCCCGGGGGGGACTTAACTATGGCTACACCTTC	CASRARGGLNYGYTF
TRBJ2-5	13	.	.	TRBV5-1	TGCGCCAGCAGCTTGAGAGGGGAAGAGACCCAGTACTTC	CASSLRGEETQYF
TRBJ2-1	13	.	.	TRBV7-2	TGTGCCAGCAGCTTAGCGTCCGTCTCTGAGCAGTTCTTC	CASSLASVSEQFF
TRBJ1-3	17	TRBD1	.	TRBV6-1	TGTGCCAGCAGTGAAAGGACCGACAGGGGGAAGAGAAACACCATATATTTT	CASSERTDRGKRNTIYF
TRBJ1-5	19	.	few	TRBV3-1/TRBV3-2	TGTGCCAGCAGCCAAGACCCTCCGGGGTTCACGCCGGGCAATCAGCCCCAGCATTTT	CASSQDPPGFTPGNQPQHF
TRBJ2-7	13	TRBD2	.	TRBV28	TGTGCCAGCACAGCGGGAGGATCCTACGAGCAGTACTTC	CASTAGGSYEQYF
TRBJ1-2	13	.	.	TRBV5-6	TGTGCCAGCAGCCAAGGGGGTCGTTCTGGCTACACCTTC	CASSQGGRSGYTF
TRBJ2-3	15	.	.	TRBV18	TGTGCCAGCTCGGCCCCGGGCCAAGTCACAGATACGCAGTATTTT	CASSAPGQVTDTQYF
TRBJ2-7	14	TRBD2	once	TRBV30	TGTGCCTGGGAACCGGGACTAGGGGCCTACGAGCAGTACTTC	CAWEPGLGAYEQYF
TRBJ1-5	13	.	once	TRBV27	TGTGCCAGCAGTTTAACAAGTCATCAGCCCCAGCATTTT	CASSLTSHQPQHF
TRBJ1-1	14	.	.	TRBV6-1	TGTGCCAGCAGTGAGACCACAGGACGGGTGGAAGCTTTCTTT	CASSETTGRVEAFF
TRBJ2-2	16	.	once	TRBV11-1	TGTGCCAGCAGACGAGGACAGTCTGAGCACACCGGGGAGCTGTTTTTT	CASRRGQSEHTGELFF
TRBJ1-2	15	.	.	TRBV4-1	TGCGCCAGCAGCCACCGCAGGACGGCGGACTATGGCTACACCTTC	CASSHRRTADYGYTF
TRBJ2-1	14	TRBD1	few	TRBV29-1	TGCAGCGTCTCCGGGACAGGGGTTTCCAATGAGCAGTTCTTC	CSVSGTGVSNEQFF
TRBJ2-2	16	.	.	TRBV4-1	TGCGCCAGCAGCCAAGATAGTCGGAGCTGGACCGGGGAGCTGTTTTTT	CASSQDSRSWTGELFF
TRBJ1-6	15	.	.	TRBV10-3	TGTGCCATCAGTGAGCATTGGGGGGAGAATTCACCCCTCCACTTT	CAISEHWGENSPLHF
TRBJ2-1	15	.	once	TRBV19	TGTGCCAGTAGTATAGGACTTGCGAGGGGGTATGAGCAGTTCTTC	CASSIGLARGYEQFF
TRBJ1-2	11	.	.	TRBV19	TGTGCCAGTAGGGTTGGGTATGGCTACACCTTC	CASRVGYGYTF
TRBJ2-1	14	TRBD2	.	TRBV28	TGTGCCAGCAGCGGACTAGTGGGTCGGAATGAGCAGTTCTTC	CASSGLVGRNEQFF
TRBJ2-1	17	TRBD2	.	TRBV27	TGTGCCAGCAGCCCCCGAGGGACTAGCGGGCGGGTCAATGAGCAGTTCTTC	CASSPRGTSGRVNEQFF
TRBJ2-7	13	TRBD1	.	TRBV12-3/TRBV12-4	TGTGCCAGCAGTTTGCACAGGGGAAACGAGCAGTACTTC	CASSLHRGNEQYF
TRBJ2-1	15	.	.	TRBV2	TGTGCCAGCAGTGTAGGCGCGGGATTATACAATGAGCAGTTCTTC	CASSVGAGLYNEQFF
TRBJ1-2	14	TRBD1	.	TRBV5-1	TGCGCCAGCAGCTTGGGACAGGGGGACTATGGCTACACCTTC	CASSLGQGDYGYTF
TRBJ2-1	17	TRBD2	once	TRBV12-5	TGTGCTAGTGGTTCCCCCACCGGGACTAGCGGTCACAATGAGCAGTTCTTC	CASGSPTGTSGHNEQFF
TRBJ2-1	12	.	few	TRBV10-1	TGCGCCAGCAGTGGCTACGACAATGAGCAGTTCTTC	CASSGYDNEQFF
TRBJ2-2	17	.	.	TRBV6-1	TGTGCCAGCAGTGACCCCCCGCGGGGTAGCGTAGGCGGGGAGCTGTTTTTT	CASSDPPRGSVGGELFF
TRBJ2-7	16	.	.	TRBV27	TGTGCCAGCAGTTTGTCCTTAAGGGGGGGGACCTACGAGCAGTACTTC	CASSLSLRGGTYEQYF
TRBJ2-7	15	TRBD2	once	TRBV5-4	TGTGCCAGCAGCTGGGGGCGGGAGGGTACCTACGAGCAGTACTTC	CASSWGREGTYEQYF